This section outlines one T cell receptor beta chain sequence together with its context. Its antigen is unidentified. The CDR3 is 15 residues long. The J segment lost 3 bases and the V segment lost 1 base, leaving 4 bases of the junction unmatched. The germline V gene has CDR1 SEHNR and CDR2 FQNEAQ (reference sequence). These data belong to a study of cytomegalovirus exposure and HLA in healthy donors. Study-wide background: Sequencing of about 179 million T cells in an earlier analysis found about 120 million unique TCR beta sequences.

Study observations and caveats: At a 0.05 false discovery rate, a later analysis found approximately 15,000 TCR beta sequences to be associated with HLA alleles. The authors enumerated some 170 TCR beta chains as linked to cytomegalovirus.

60 Vbeta and 13 Jbeta primers were used in PCR. Profiled with immunoSEQ multiplex PCR; TCRdb holds only in-frame clones, not every one. Here the sample spans about 120,000 clones, over 70% being singletons. Unrecorded immune exposures were likely, despite nominal health at sampling. The specimen was PBMCs. V and J are TRBV7-9 and TRBJ2-7; TRBD1 agrees at 9 bases. The sequence derives from a woman under 30 in good health and CMV-seronegative. The CDR3 nucleotides read TGTGCCAGCAGCTTAGTGACAGGGGGGCACTACGAGCAGTACTTC. Translated, it gives CASSLVTGGHYEQYF. The whole variable domain, filled in from reference TRBV7-9 and TRBJ2-7, reads DTGVSQNPRHKITKRGQNVTFRCDPISEHNRLYWYRQTLGQGPEFLTYFQNEAQLEKSRLLSDRFSAERPKGSFSTLEIQRTEQGDSAMYLCASSLVTGGHYEQYFGPGTRLTVT.